Each of the 17 T cell receptor beta chains below was sequenced from the same sample in a study of regulatory T cells in long-lasting Graves disease. Time point of the sample: newly diagnosed GD, antithyroid drugs for less than 3 months. PBMCs were the source of the RNA used for TCR sequencing. Investigators prepared the TCR beta libraries by applying iRepertoire HTBI primers and Arm-PCR of CDR3 regions. TCRdb re-called the multiplex PCR reads through MiXCR, storing one row per CDR3 protein. The sample includes under 700,000 distinct CDR3 sequences, about 16% of them seen just once. These data are also associated with another study on T cells in Graves' hyperthyroidism and ophthalmopathy.

This specimen was peripheral blood mononuclear cells (PBMCs), taken at new diagnosis, from a patient treated with antithyroid drugs. These receptors were obtained from a woman aged 35 to 60 with Graves disease.

This clonotype was observed a few times. This sequence joins TRBV28 and TRBJ1-3, with D possibly matching TRBD1 (6 bases). Germline CDR1 reads MDHEN; CDR2 reads SYDVKM. V lost 10 bases and J lost 8, with 12 bases in between. This CDR3 region has 11 residues. The CDR3 region is CATGELDTIYF. CDR3 sequence (DNA): TGTGCCACAGGGGAACTGGACACCATATATTTT.

The rearrangement links TRBV29-1 to TRBJ1-2; tentatively, D is TRBD1 (5 bases). The germline V gene has CDR1 SQVTM and CDR2 ANQGSEA. V lost 4 bases, J lost 4 bases, and 13 bases lay in between. CDR3 length: 13 amino acids. The DNA for the CDR3 is TGCAGCGTTGCCCGCGGGGGGACCTATGGCTACACCTTC. Its protein product is CSVARGGTYGYTF.

This clonotype was counted at least ten times. The J gene is TRBJ1-6, the V gene TRBV6-1; D is unclear. From germline, CDR1 is MNHNS and CDR2 SASEGT. The CDR3 covers 13 residues. The V gene lost 8 bases and the J gene lost 5 bases, with 10 bases spanning the gap. The DNA for the CDR3 is TGTGCCAGCCGCAACAGCAATAATTCACCCCTCCACTTT. Amino acids: CASRNSNNSPLHF.

This clonotype was seen only a few times. The chain is built from TRBV9 and TRBJ1-1; unclear D gene. The CDR3 has 19 residues. Germline assignment: CDR1 SGDLS and CDR2 YYNGEE. V dropped 0 bases and J dropped 0 bases, with 21 bases sitting between them. The CDR3 region is CASSVGIPPISTMNTEAFF. The DNA of the CDR3 is TGTGCCAGCAGCGTAGGTATTCCCCCGATTTCAACAATGAACACTGAAGCTTTCTTT. The full variable domain, its missing parts supplied by reference TRBV9 and TRBJ1-1, is DSGVTQTPKHLITATGQRVTLRCSPRSGDLSVYWYQQSLDQGLQFLIQYYNGEERAKGNILERFSAQQFPDLHSELNLSSLELGDSALYFCASSVGIPPISTMNTEAFFGQGTRLTVV.

The table lists this clonotype with many counts. V usage is TRBV6-2 or TRBV6-3 and J usage is TRBJ2-5; the D is unclear. The V end was cut by 2 bases, the J end by 5 bases, with 12 bases between. The CDR3 spans 14 residues. Germline CDR1 reads MNHEY; CDR2 reads SVGEGT. CDR3 sequence reads: CASSYNRVVETQYF. CDR3 DNA sequence: TGTGCCAGCAGTTACAATCGGGTCGTGGAGACCCAGTACTTC.

This clonotype appeared many times. The chain uses TRBV20-1 and TRBJ2-7; TRBD2 aligns across 10 bases. The V gene's germline CDR1 is DFQATT and CDR2 SNEGSKA (reference sequence). This CDR3 region has 12 residues. The CDR3 loop is CSTRGTSVEQYF. The CDR3 DNA reads as TGCAGCACAAGAGGGACTAGCGTCGAGCAGTACTTC.

The chain uses TRBV18 and TRBJ1-2; D not certain. CDR3 length: 14 amino acids. The V gene lost 1 base and the J gene lost 8 bases, with 14 bases spanning the gap. Germline V gives CDR1 KGHSH, CDR2 LQKENI. This CDR3 reads CASSPREGFGGYTF. In DNA, the CDR3 is TGTGCCAGCTCACCACGAGAGGGCTTCGGGGGCTACACCTTC.

This clonotype was seen at least ten times. Written as DNA, the CDR3 is TGTGCCAGCAGTCGCCGGGTGGCGGGGAACACCGGGGAGCTGTTTTTT. Its protein is CASSRRVAGNTGELFF. This sequence joins TRBV6-2 or TRBV6-3 and TRBJ2-2, with a tentative D call TRBD2 (5 bases). Trimming removed 5 bases from V and 1 base from J, with 14 bases in between. CDR3 length: 16 amino acids. The germline CDR1 and CDR2 sequences are MNHEY and SVGEGT.

J is TRBJ2-1 and V is TRBV7-9; D remains ambiguous. CDR1 and CDR2 from the germline V gene are SEHNR and FQNEAQ (reference sequence). The length of the CDR3 is 16 residues. Trimming removed 1 base from V and 0 bases from J, with 10 bases in between. The CDR3 DNA is TGTGCCAGCAGCTTAGGCCCCCAGCCCTCCTACAATGAGCAGTTCTTC. Encoded protein: CASSLGPQPSYNEQFF.

This clonotype occurred many times. This sequence joins TRBV30 and TRBJ1-2; TRBD1 matches at 7 bases. From germline, CDR1 is GTSNPN and CDR2 SVGIG (reference sequence). Unmatched junction bases numbered 5, after V lost 0 bases and J lost 7 bases. This CDR3 has 13 amino acids. The CDR3 region is CAWSVKGASGYTF. The DNA for the CDR3 is TGTGCCTGGAGTGTCAAGGGGGCGAGTGGCTACACCTTC.

This sequence joins TRBV5-1 and TRBJ2-1; TRBD2 is a possible D gene (6 bases). The germline V gene encodes CDR1 SGHRS and CDR2 YFSETQ. Trimming took 5 bases from V and 12 from J, leaving 27 bases between them. The CDR3 sequence is 16 residues long. CDR3 in amino acids: CASSPSGHTTLVGQFF. The CDR3 nucleotides read TGCGCCAGCAGTCCGAGCGGGCATACGACCCTTGTCGGGCAGTTCTTC. The full variable domain, in which reference TRBV5-1 and TRBJ2-1 provide the parts outside the CDR3, is KAGVTQTPRYLIKTRGQQVTLSCSPISGHRSVSWYQQTPGQGLQFLFEYFSETQRNKGNFPGRFSGRQFSNSRSEMNVSTLELGDSALYLCASSPSGHTTLVGQFFGPGTRLTVL.

Remarks on this clonotype: A read error may explain this, as a much larger clone is one base away. The CDR3 does not end in the conserved phenylalanine or tryptophan, so this is likely a read error. No DNA is shown, since the ends of the CDR3 on it are uncertain; the CDR3 is the one TCRdb lists. J is TRBJ2-1 and V is TRBV20-1; the table calls TRBD2, which could not be checked here. The CDR3 numbers 13 amino acids, ends counted. From germline, CDR1 is DFQATT and CDR2 SNEGSKA (reference sequence). The chain's CDR3 is CSARDGSVGASAA.

The genes are TRBV4-1 and TRBJ2-5; 10 bases fit TRBD2. V was pared by 8 bases and J by 5 bases, with 14 bases of the junction left unmatched. The CDR3 is 16 residues long. Germline V lookup: CDR1 MGHRA, CDR2 YSYEKL. This CDR3 reads CASSAGASGGGETQYF. The CDR3 DNA reads TGCGCCAGCTCCGCCGGGGCTAGCGGGGGAGGGGAGACCCAGTACTTC.

In its sample, this clonotype was seen many times. The DNA of the CDR3 is TGTGCCAGCAGCCGACGTAAGACGGAGGGGAAGTTCTTC. Translation: CASSRRKTEGKFF. The chain is built from TRBV3-1 and TRBJ2-1; D is possibly TRBD2 (6 bases). The CDR3 totals 13 residues. Trimming pared 4 bases from V and 14 bases from J, leaving 18 bases between. CDR1 is LGHDT, CDR2 YNNKEL, per germline (reference sequence).

The V and J genes are TRBV24-1 and TRBJ2-1; a possible D gene is TRBD2 (5 bases). CDR3 length: 13 amino acids. The V end lost 2 bases, the J end lost 10 bases, and 11 bases lay between the germline ends. Germline V gene lookup returns CDR1 KGHDR and CDR2 SFDVKD. The CDR3 coding sequence is TGTGCCACCAGTGATTCCCCGGGAAACGAGCAGTTCTTC. Translation: CATSDSPGNEQFF.

This clonotype came up a few times. The chain links TRBV9 to TRBJ1-2, with 10 nucleotides matching TRBD1. Per the germline V gene, CDR1 is SGDLS and CDR2 is YYNGEE. The J segment lost 0 bases and the V segment lost 5 bases, leaving 7 bases of the junction unmatched. The CDR3 has 16 residues. The CDR3 loop is CASRPDRGNPNYGYTF. DNA of the CDR3: TGTGCCAGCAGACCGGACAGGGGGAATCCTAACTATGGCTACACCTTC.

This clonotype came up many times. The CDR3 coding sequence is TGCAGTGGCCAACAGGGAAGTTGGACCGAGCAGTACTTC. Its translation is CSGQQGSWTEQYF. This chain joins TRBV20-1 and TRBJ2-7; TRBD1 might be the D (6 bases). The CDR3 sequence is 13 residues long. Germline V gene lookup returns CDR1 DFQATT and CDR2 SNEGSKA (reference sequence). With 7 bases removed from V and 6 bases from J, the gap between germline ends came to 19 bases.